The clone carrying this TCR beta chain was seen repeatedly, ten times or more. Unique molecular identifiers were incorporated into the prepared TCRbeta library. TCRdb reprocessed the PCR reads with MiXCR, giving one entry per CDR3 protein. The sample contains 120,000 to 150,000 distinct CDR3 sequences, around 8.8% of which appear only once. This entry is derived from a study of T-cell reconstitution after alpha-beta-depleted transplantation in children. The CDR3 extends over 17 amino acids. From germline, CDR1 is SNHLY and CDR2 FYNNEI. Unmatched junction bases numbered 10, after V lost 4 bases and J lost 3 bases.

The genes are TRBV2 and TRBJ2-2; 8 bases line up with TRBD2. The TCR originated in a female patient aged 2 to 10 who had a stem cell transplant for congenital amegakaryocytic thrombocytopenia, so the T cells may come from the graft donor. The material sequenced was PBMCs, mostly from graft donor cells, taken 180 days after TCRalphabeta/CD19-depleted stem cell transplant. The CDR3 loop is CASSVPSGRSYTGELFF. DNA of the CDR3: TGTGCCAGCAGTGTGCCCAGCGGGAGAAGCTACACCGGGGAGCTGTTTTTT.